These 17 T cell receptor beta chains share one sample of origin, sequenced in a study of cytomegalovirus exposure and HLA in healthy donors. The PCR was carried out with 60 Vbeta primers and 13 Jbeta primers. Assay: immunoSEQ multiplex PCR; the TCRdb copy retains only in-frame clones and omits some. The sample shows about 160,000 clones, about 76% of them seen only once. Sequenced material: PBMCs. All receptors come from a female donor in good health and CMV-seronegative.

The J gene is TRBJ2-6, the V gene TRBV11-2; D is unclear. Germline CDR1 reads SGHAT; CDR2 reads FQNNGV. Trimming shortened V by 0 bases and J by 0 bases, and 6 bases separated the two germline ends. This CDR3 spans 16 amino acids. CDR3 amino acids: CASSLDRVSGANVLTF. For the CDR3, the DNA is TGTGCCAGCAGCTTAGATCGGGTCTCTGGGGCCAACGTCCTGACTTTC.

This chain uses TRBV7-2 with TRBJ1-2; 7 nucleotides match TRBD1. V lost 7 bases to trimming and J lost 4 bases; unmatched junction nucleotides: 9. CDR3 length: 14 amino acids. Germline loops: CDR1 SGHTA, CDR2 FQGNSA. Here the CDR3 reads CASTPTGITYGYTF. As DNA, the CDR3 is TGTGCCAGCACCCCGACAGGGATAACCTATGGCTACACCTTC.

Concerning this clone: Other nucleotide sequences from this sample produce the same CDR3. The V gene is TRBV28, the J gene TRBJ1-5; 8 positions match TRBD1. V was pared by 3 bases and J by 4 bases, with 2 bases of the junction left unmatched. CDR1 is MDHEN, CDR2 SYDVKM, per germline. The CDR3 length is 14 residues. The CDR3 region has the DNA TGTGCCAGCAGTTTCCGGACAGGGAATCAGCCCCAGCATTTT. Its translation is CASSFRTGNQPQHF.

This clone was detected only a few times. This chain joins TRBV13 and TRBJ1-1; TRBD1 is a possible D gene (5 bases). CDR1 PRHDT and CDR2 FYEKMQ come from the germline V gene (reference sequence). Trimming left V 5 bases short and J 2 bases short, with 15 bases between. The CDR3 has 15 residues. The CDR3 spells CASSTPSGGNTEAFF. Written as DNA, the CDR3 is TGTGCCAGCAGCACACCTTCGGGGGGAAACACTGAAGCTTTCTTT.

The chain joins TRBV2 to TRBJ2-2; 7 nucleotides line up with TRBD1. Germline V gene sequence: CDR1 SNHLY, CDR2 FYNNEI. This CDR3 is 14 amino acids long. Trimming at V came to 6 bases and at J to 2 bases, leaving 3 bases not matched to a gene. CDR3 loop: CASRGQQNTGELFF. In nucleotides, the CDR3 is TGTGCCAGCAGGGGACAGCAAAACACCGGGGAGCTGTTTTTT.

CDR3 nucleotide sequence: TGCGCCAGCATCCCCGGACAGGGAGGAAAACTGTTTTTT. Translating it yields CASIPGQGGKLFF. The chain couples TRBV10-2 to TRBJ1-4, with 8 nucleotides matching TRBD1. J lost 10 bases, V lost 7 bases, and 8 bases had no gene match. The germline V gene encodes CDR1 WSHSY and CDR2 SAAADI. The CDR3 is made up of 13 amino acids.

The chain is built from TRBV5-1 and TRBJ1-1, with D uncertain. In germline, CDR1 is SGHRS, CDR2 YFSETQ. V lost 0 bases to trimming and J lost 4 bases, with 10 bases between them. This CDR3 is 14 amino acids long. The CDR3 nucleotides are TGCGCCAGCAGCTTGGTTGCCTCGAGCACTGAAGCTTTCTTT. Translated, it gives CASSLVASSTEAFF.

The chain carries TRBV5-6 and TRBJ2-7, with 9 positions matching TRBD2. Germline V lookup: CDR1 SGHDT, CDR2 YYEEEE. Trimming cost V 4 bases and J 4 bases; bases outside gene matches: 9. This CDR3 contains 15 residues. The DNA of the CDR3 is TGTGCCAGCAGCCCCGGGGGGGCGGGAGGGTACGAGCAGTACTTC. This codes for CASSPGGAGGYEQYF. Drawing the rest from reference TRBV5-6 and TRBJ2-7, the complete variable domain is DAGVTQSPTHLIKTRGQQVTLRCSPKSGHDTVSWYQQALGQGPQFIFQYYEEEERQRGNFPDRFSGHQFPNYSSELNVNALLLGDSALYLCASSPGGAGGYEQYFGPGTRLTVT.

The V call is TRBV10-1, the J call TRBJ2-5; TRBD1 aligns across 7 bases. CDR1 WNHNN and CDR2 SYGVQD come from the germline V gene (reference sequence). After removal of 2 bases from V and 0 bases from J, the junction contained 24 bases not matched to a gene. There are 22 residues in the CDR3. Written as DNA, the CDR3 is TGCGCCAGCAGTGAGGAATGGTGTCTATTAATCGGGACAGTGGACGACCAAGAGACCCAGTACTTC. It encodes CASSEEWCLLIGTVDDQETQYF.

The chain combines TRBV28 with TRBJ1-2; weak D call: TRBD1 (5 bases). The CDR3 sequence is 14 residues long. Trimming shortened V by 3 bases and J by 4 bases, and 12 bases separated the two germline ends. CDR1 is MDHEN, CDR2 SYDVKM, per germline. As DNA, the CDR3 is TGTGCCAGCAGTTTCCTCCAGGGTGGCTATGGCTACACCTTC. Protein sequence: CASSFLQGGYGYTF.

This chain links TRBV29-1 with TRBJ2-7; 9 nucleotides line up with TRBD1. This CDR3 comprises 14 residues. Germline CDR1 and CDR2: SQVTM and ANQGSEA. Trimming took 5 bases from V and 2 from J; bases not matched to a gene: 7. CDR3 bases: TGCAGCGTTCTGAAAACAGGGGGCACCTACGAGCAGTACTTC. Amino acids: CSVLKTGGTYEQYF.

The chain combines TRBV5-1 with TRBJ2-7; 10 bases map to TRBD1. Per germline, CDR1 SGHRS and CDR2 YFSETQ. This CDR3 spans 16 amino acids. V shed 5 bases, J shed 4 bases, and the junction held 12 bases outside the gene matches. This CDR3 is CASRSTGGSGLYEQYF. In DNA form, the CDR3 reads TGCGCCAGCAGGTCGACAGGGGGCTCCGGTCTTTACGAGCAGTACTTC.

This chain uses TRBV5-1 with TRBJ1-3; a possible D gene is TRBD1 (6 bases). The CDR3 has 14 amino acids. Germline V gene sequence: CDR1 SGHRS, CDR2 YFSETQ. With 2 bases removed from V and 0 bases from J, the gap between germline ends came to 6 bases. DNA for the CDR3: TGCGCCAGCAGCTTACAGGGCTCTGGAAACACCATATATTTT. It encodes CASSLQGSGNTIYF.

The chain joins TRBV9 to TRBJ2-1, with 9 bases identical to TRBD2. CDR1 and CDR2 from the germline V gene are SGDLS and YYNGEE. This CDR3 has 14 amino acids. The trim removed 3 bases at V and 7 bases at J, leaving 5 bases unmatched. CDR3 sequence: CASSDRGGANEQFF. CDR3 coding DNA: TGTGCCAGCAGCGACCGCGGGGGGGCAAATGAGCAGTTCTTC.

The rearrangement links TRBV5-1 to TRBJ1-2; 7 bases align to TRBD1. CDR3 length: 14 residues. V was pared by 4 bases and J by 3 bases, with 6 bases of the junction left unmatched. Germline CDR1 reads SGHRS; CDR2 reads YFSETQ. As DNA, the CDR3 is TGCGCCAGCAGCACAGGGGCAGGGGACTATGGCTACACCTTC. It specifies CASSTGAGDYGYTF.

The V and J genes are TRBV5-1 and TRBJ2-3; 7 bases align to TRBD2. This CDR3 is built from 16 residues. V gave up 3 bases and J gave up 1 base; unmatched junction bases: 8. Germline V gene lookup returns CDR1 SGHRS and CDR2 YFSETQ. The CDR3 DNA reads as TGCGCCAGCAGCTCCCTGGGGGAGGGCGGCACAGATACGCAGTATTTT. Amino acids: CASSSLGEGGTDTQYF.

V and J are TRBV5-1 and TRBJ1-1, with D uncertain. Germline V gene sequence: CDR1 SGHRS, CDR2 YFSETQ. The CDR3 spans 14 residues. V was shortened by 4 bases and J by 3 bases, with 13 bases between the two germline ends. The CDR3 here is CASSTRVGDTEAFF. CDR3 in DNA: TGCGCCAGCAGCACTCGGGTCGGAGACACTGAAGCTTTCTTT.